This passage covers 9 T cell receptor beta chains from one sample sequenced in a study of beta chain features in type 1 diabetes. General study results and limits: TCRB CDR3 length was moderately but significantly reduced in all four CD4+ subsets of Type 1 diabetes patients.

No antigen is known for these receptors. TCRB transcripts that were expressed got sequenced, as all of the isolated RNA had been reverse transcribed. The repertoire was sequenced with immunoSEQ multiplex PCR; TCRdb's copy has only in-frame clones and lacks some. The repertoire includes fewer than 20,000 clones, more than 65% of them detected once, and almost 2.5% sits in the top ten. Sequencing used Tregs from blood. The receptors stem from a man in his thirties or forties with type 1 diabetes.

The chain couples TRBV21-1 to TRBJ1-2; TRBD1 reflects the table's D call only, with no check against the DNA. TRBV21-1 is labeled a pseudogene. CDR3 size: 11 residues. This CDR3 reads CALAPRGGYTF. CDR3 nucleotide sequence: TGTGCCCTCGCCCCCAGGGGTGGCTACACCTTC.

The rearrangement links TRBV10-2 to TRBJ1-5; no reliable D call. Germline-derived CDR1 and CDR2 are WSHSY and SAAADI. The CDR3 is made up of 13 amino acids. The V gene lost 8 bases and the J gene lost 4 bases, with 12 bases spanning the gap. The CDR3 loop is CASRLAVNQPQHF. The CDR3 DNA reads TGCGCCAGCCGTCTGGCAGTTAATCAGCCCCAGCATTTT.

Only a few counts were recorded for this clone. The V gene is TRBV18, the J gene TRBJ2-1, with TRBD1 matching 9 bases. Losses at the gene ends were 0 bases for V and 6 bases for J; bases not matched to a gene: 3. Germline CDR1 is KGHSH and CDR2 is LQKENI. There are 15 residues in the CDR3. CDR3 DNA sequence: TGTGCCAGCTCACCACCGGGACAGGGCGTCAATGAGCAGTTCTTC. Amino acid sequence: CASSPPGQGVNEQFF.

CDR3 residues: CASSPRTSGRTFQETQYF. Written as DNA, the CDR3 is TGCGCCAGCAGCCCTCGGACTAGCGGGAGGACCTTCCAAGAGACCCAGTACTTC. The V gene is TRBV5-1, the J gene TRBJ2-5, with 14 bases identical to TRBD2. The germline V gene encodes CDR1 SGHRS and CDR2 YFSETQ. The CDR3 runs 18 residues. V gave up 4 bases and J gave up 1 base; unmatched junction bases: 9.

In its sample, this clone was seen once. The rearrangement uses TRBV7-2 and TRBJ2-5, with D tentatively TRBD2 (6 bases). This CDR3 has 15 amino acids. With 1 base removed from V and 4 bases from J, the gap between germline ends came to 13 bases. Germline CDR1 is SGHTA and CDR2 is FQGNSA. The CDR3 DNA is TGTGCCAGCAGCTTAGTTATGGCGGGAAGAGAGACCCAGTACTTC. Translated, it gives CASSLVMAGRETQYF.

This clone was recorded once. The chain carries TRBV9 and TRBJ1-3; 8 nucleotides agree with TRBD1. V dropped 6 bases and J dropped 5; count of bases not matched to a gene: 10. The CDR3 runs to 15 residues. Germline lookup yields CDR1 SGDLS and CDR2 YYNGEE. The chain's CDR3 is CASTPGQGARNTIYF. CDR3 bases: TGTGCCAGCACTCCCGGGCAGGGGGCGCGAAACACCATATATTTT.

This clone was seen only once. The chain couples TRBV18 to TRBJ1-1, with D unclear. CDR3 length equals 13 residues. Trimming pared 8 bases from V and 0 bases from J, leaving 10 bases between. CDR1 and CDR2 (germline): KGHSH, LQKENI. The CDR3 region has the DNA TGTGCCAGCCTACTTGGGCTGAACACTGAAGCTTTCTTT. It is translated as CASLLGLNTEAFF.

V gene TRBV7-2 combines with J gene TRBJ2-5; weak D call: TRBD2 (5 bases). The V end lost 1 base, the J end lost 5 bases, and 17 bases lay between the germline ends. Per germline, CDR1 SGHTA and CDR2 FQGNSA. There are 16 residues in the CDR3. CDR3: CASSLGAPWGVETQYF. The CDR3 region has the DNA TGTGCCAGCAGCTTAGGTGCCCCTTGGGGAGTGGAGACCCAGTACTTC.

The chain employs TRBV5-4 and TRBJ2-5; 9 bases match TRBD1. This CDR3 has 13 amino acids. The germline V gene has CDR1 SGHNT and CDR2 YYREEE (reference sequence). The V segment lost 10 bases and the J segment 5 bases; nucleotides outside the gene matches: 9. CDR3 nucleotide sequence: TGTGCCCTCTCCGAACAGGGGGCCGAGACCCAGTACTTC. This encodes CALSEQGAETQYF.